This is a list of T cell receptor beta chains from one sample in a study of long-term antiretroviral therapy in people with HIV. Profiling relied on immunoSEQ multiplex PCR, and the TCRdb table lists in-frame clones only, not all of them. The sample has about 22,000 clones, about 79% seen once. Sequencing was performed on unsorted PBMCs, taken 0.1 years before starting antiretroviral therapy. The source is a young man with HIV. CDR3s include the opening cysteine and the closing phenylalanine or tryptophan. The D gene is left open where the match is weak.

v_gene	d_gene	CDR3aa
TRBV25-1	TRBD1	CASSGLWGTANNEQFF
TRBV11-2	TRBD2	CASSASGGGVVETQYF
TRBV4-2	TRBD2	CASSQPLAEIGDTQYF
TRBV7-9	.	CASSSRQAPYEQYF
TRBV19	.	CASSSPGRTMFF
TRBV4-1	.	CASSPPDGISNQPQHF
TRBV11-2	.	CASRQDSDTQYF
TRBV5-6	.	CASSFGTPGTEAFF
TRBV9	TRBD2	CASSVTGGVGDTQYF
TRBV2	.	CASSERLGTSAIF
TRBV7-9	.	CASSPRHSETQYF